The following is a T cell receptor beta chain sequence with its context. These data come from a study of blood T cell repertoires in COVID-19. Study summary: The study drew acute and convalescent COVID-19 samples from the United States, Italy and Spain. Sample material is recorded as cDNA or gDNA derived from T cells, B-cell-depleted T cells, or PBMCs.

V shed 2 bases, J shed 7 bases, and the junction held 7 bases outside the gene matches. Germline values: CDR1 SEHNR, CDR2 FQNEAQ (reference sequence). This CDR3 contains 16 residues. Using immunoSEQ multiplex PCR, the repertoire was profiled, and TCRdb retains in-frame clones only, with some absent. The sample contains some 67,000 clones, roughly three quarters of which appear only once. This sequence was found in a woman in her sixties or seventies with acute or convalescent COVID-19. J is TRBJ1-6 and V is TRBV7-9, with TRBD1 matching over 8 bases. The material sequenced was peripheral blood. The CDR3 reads CASSLISGGVNSPLHF. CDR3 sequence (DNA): TGTGCCAGCAGCTTAATTTCAGGGGGCGTGAATTCACCCCTCCACTTT.